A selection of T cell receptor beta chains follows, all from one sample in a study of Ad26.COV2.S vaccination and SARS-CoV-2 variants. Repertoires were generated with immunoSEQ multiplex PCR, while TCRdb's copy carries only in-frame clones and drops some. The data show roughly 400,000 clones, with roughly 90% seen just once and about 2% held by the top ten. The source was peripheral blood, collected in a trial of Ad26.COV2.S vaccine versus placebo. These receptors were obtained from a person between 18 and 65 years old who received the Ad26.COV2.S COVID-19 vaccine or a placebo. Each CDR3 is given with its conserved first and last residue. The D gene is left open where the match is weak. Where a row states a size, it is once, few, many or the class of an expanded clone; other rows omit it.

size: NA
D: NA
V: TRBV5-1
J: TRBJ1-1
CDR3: CASSLPRGNTEAFF
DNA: TGCGCCAGCAGCCTGCCACGGGGGAACACTGAAGCTTTCTTT

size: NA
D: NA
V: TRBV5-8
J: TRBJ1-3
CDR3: CASSLPRNTIYF
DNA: TGTGCCAGCAGCTTGCCCAGAAACACCATATATTTT

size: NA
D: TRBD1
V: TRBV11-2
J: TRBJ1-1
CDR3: CASSSVQGGAFF
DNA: TGTGCCAGCAGCTCGGTGCAGGGGGGAGCTTTCTTT

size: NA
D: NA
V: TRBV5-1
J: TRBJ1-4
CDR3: CASSWDGLNEKLFF
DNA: TGCGCCAGCAGCTGGGACGGTTTGAATGAAAAACTGTTTTTT

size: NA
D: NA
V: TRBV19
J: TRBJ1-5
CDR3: CASSMWGVLRNQPQHF
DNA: TGTGCCAGTAGTATGTGGGGAGTACTCCGCAATCAGCCCCAGCATTTT

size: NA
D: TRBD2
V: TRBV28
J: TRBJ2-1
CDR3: CASTRRGSLSYNEQFF
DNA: TGTGCCAGCACCCGACGCGGGAGTCTCTCCTACAATGAGCAGTTCTTC

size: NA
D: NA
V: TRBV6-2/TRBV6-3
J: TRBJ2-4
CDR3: CASSYRVLLAKNIQYF
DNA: TGTGCCAGCAGTTACAGGGTTCTACTAGCCAAAAACATTCAGTACTTC

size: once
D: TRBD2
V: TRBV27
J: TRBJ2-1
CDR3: CASSHQGLAFFSYNEQFF
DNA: TGTGCCAGCAGTCACCAGGGACTAGCGTTCTTTTCCTACAATGAGCAGTTCTTC

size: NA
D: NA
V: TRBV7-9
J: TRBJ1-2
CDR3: CASSLVGANYGYTF
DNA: TGTGCCAGCAGCTTAGTCGGAGCTAACTATGGCTACACCTTC

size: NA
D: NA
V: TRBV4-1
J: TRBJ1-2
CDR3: CASSHAGQNYGYTF
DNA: TGCGCCAGCAGCCACGCCGGACAGAACTATGGCTACACCTTC

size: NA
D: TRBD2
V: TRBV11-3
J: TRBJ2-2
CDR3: CASSSPRLAGYGELFF
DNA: TGTGCCAGCAGCTCTCCCAGACTAGCGGGTTACGGGGAGCTGTTTTTT

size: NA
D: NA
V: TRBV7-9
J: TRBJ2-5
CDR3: CASSGRGGQETQYF
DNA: TGTGCCAGCAGCGGCAGGGGCGGACAAGAGACCCAGTACTTC

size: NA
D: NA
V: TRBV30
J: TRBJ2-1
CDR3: CAWSVNFGVPNNEQFF
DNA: TGTGCCTGGAGTGTAAATTTTGGGGTGCCGAACAATGAGCAGTTCTTC

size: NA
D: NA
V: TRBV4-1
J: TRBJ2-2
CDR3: CASKSNTGELFF
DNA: TGCGCCAGCAAATCGAACACCGGGGAGCTGTTTTTT

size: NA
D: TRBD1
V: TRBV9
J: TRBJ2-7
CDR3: CASSPTGGGEQYF
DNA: TGTGCCAGCAGCCCGACAGGGGGTGGGGAGCAGTACTTC

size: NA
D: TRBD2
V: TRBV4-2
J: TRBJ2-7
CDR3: CASSQVGTSGREQYF
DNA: TGTGCCAGCAGCCAAGTTGGGACTAGCGGGAGGGAGCAGTACTTC

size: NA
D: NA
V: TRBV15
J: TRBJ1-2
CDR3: CATSRVGALNYGYTF
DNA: TGTGCCACCAGCAGAGTGGGGGCTCTTAACTATGGCTACACCTTC

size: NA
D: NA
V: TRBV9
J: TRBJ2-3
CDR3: CASSPRTDTDTQYF
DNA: TGTGCCAGCAGCCCGAGGACGGACACAGATACGCAGTATTTT

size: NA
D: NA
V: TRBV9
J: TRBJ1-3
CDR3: CASSVAGDTSTGNTIYF
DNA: TGTGCCAGCAGCGTAGCGGGGGACACCTCGACTGGAAACACCATATATTTT

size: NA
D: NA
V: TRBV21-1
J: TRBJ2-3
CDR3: CASSKATGGPSTDTQYF
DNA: TGTGCCAGCAGCAAAGCTACAGGCGGCCCTAGCACAGATACGCAGTATTTT

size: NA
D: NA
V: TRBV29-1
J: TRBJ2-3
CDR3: CSGTFGGGDTQYF
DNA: TGCAGCGGGACCTTTGGAGGGGGAGATACGCAGTATTTT

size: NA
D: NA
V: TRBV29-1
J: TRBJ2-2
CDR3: CSVPENTGELFF
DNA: TGCAGCGTACCGGAGAACACCGGGGAGCTGTTTTTT

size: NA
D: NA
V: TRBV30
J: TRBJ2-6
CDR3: CAWTGRGGAGANVLTF
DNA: TGTGCCTGGACCGGCAGGGGCGGAGCAGGGGCCAACGTCCTGACTTTC

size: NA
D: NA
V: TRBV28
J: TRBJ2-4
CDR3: CASKPWGDENIQYF
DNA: TGTGCCAGCAAGCCCTGGGGGGACGAAAACATTCAGTACTTC

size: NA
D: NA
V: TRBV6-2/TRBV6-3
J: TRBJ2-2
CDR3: CASSQEPNTGELFF
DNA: TGTGCCAGCAGTCAAGAACCGAACACCGGGGAGCTGTTTTTT

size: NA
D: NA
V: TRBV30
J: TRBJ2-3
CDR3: CAWSVQRPTDTQYF
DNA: TGTGCCTGGAGTGTGCAGCGCCCTACAGATACGCAGTATTTT

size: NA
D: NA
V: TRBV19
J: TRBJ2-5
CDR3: CASRKMGDRETQYF
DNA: TGTGCCAGTCGAAAAATGGGGGATCGAGAGACCCAGTACTTC

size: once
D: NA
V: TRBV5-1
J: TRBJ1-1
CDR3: CASSVQQGNTEAFF
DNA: TGCGCCAGCAGCGTGCAACAGGGGAACACTGAAGCTTTCTTT

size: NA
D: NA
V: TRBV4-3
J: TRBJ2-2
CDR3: CASSQDLERVELFF
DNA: TGCGCCAGCAGCCAAGATCTCGAGCGGGTGGAGCTGTTTTTT

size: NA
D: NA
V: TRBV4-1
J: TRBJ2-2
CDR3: CASSEVMGFANTGELFF
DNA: TGCGCCAGCAGCGAAGTAATGGGCTTCGCGAACACCGGGGAGCTGTTTTTT

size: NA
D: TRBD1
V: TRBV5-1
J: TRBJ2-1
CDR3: CASSLTGGEQFF
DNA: TGCGCCAGCAGCTTGACAGGGGGTGAGCAGTTCTTC

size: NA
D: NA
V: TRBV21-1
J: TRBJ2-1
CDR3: CASTTPVVADFLSYNEQFF
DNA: TGTGCCAGCACCACCCCCGTAGTAGCGGACTTTCTCTCCTACAATGAGCAGTTCTTC

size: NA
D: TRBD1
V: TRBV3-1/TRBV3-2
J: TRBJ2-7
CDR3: CASSRPQGTGSYEQYF
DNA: TGTGCCAGCAGCCGTCCTCAGGGGACAGGGTCCTACGAGCAGTACTTC

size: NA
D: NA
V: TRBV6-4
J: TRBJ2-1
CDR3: CASSALDRDNEQFF
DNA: TGTGCCAGCAGTGCCCTGGACAGAGACAATGAGCAGTTCTTC

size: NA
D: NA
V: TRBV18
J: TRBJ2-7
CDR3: CASSPRAVSSYEQYF
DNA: TGTGCCAGCTCACCACGGGCGGTGAGCTCCTACGAGCAGTACTTC

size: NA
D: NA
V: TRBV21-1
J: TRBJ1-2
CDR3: CASSIGTGGNGYTF
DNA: TGTGCCAGCAGCATAGGGACAGGGGGCAATGGCTACACCTTC

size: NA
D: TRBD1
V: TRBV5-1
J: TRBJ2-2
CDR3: CASRTTGGAPGELFF
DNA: TGCGCCAGCAGGACCACAGGGGGCGCCCCCGGGGAGCTGTTTTTT

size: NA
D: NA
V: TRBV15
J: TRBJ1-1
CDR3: CASRGDNTEAFF
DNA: TGTGCCTCACGTGGGGATAACACTGAAGCTTTCTTT

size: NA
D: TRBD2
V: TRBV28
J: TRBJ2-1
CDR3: CASSRLTFSGSVYEQFF
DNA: TGTGCCAGCAGTCGCTTGACCTTTAGCGGGAGTGTGTATGAGCAGTTCTTC

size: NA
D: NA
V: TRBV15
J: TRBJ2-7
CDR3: CATSRDRAGQVREQYF
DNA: TGTGCCACCAGCAGAGATCGGGCAGGTCAGGTTCGTGAGCAGTACTTC

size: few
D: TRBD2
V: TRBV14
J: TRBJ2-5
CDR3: CASSQGLGAGGRETQYF
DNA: TGTGCCAGCAGCCAAGGCCTGGGAGCGGGAGGGAGAGAGACCCAGTACTTC

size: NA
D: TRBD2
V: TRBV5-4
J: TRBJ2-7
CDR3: CASSLRSSGITYEQYF
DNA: TGTGCCAGCAGCTTGAGGAGTAGCGGGATTACCTACGAGCAGTACTTC

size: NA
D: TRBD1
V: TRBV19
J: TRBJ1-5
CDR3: CASIAGQGGNQPQHF
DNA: TGTGCCAGTATCGCCGGACAGGGCGGCAATCAGCCCCAGCATTTT

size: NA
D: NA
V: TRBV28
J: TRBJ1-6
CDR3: CASRPDPRGVYNSPLHF
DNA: TGTGCCAGCAGGCCCGATCCCCGGGGGGTCTATAATTCACCCCTCCACTTT

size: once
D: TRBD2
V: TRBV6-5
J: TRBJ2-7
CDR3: CASTPLAGVTYEQYF
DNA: TGTGCCAGCACCCCCCTAGCGGGAGTGACCTACGAGCAGTACTTC

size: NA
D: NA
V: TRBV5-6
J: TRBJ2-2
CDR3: CASSGFGRNRGELFF
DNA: TGTGCCAGCAGCGGATTCGGCCGTAACAGAGGGGAGCTGTTTTTT

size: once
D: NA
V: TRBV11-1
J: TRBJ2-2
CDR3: CASSLTGRNTGELFF
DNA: TGTGCCAGCAGCTTAACCGGGAGGAACACCGGGGAGCTGTTTTTT

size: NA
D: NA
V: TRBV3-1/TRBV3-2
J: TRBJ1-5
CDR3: CASSQGDGGINTLDQPQHF
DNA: TGTGCCAGCAGCCAAGGAGATGGGGGGATCAATACTCTAGATCAGCCCCAGCATTTT

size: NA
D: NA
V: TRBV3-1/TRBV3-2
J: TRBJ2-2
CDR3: CASSQALRRAGTGELFF
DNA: TGTGCCAGCAGCCAAGCGCTTAGGAGGGCCGGCACCGGGGAGCTGTTTTTT

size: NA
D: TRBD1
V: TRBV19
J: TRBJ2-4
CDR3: CATPRQGNIQYF
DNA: TGTGCCACACCCCGACAGGGAAACATTCAGTACTTC

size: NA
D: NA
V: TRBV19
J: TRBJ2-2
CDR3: CASSLGTSTANTGELFF
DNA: TGTGCCAGTAGTCTAGGGACGTCCACCGCGAACACCGGGGAGCTGTTTTTT

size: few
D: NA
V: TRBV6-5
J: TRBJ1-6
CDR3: CASSYYGTYPLHF
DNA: TGTGCCAGCAGTTATTACGGGACCTATCCCCTCCACTTT

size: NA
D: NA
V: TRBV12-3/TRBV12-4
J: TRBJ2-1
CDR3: CASGWGVEQFF
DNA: TGTGCCAGCGGTTGGGGGGTTGAGCAGTTCTTC

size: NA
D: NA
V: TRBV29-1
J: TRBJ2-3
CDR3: CSVADPGWGELVTDTQYF
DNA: TGCAGCGTTGCTGACCCCGGGTGGGGGGAGTTGGTCACAGATACGCAGTATTTT

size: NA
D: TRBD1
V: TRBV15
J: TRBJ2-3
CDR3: CATSRDGTGGLMQTQYF
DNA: TGTGCCACCAGCAGAGATGGGACAGGGGGGTTAATGCAAACGCAGTATTTT

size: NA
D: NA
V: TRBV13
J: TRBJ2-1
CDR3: CASSPPQGSYNEQFF
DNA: TGTGCCAGCAGCCCCCCCCAAGGATCCTACAATGAGCAGTTCTTC

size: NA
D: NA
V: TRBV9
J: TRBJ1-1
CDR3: CASSASTGYTEAFF
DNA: TGTGCCAGCAGTGCTTCTACAGGGTACACTGAAGCTTTCTTT

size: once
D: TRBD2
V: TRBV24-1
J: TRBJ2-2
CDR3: CATSASGRGPGELFF
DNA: TGTGCCACCAGTGCCAGCGGGAGAGGCCCCGGGGAGCTGTTTTTT

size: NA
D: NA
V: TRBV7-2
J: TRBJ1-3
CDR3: CASSKTGNTIYF
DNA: TGTGCCAGCAGCAAGACAGGAAACACCATATATTTT

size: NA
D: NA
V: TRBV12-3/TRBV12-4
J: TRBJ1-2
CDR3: CASSPGTGYGYTF
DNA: TGTGCCAGCAGCCCCGGGACCGGCTATGGCTACACCTTC